The rows below give T cell receptor beta chains drawn from one sample of a study of T cell repertoires in cytomegalovirus infection. MiXCR, applied by TCRdb to the reads, yields one record per CDR3 protein. The sample gives roughly 190,000 distinct CDR3 sequences, 8.5% to 10% of which show up once; roughly 4.8% is in the top ten. The sequencing sample was made of PBMCs. Receptor source: a human donor in good health (CMV status not recorded). Some clones in this sample may be carry-over from other donors' samples. Each CDR3 is given with its conserved first and last residue. A D gene is named only where the DNA matches it firmly. For some rows the clone size is stated as once, few or many, or as a class when expanded; others skip it.

D gene	J gene	V gene	clone size	CDR3 DNA	CDR3 protein
NA	TRBJ1-4	TRBV20-1	NA	TGCAGTGCTAGAGACAGGGCCACTAATGAAAAACTGTTTTTT	CSARDRATNEKLFF
NA	TRBJ2-7	TRBV4-2	NA	TGTGCCAGAAGCCCAGGGAGCTACGAGCAGTACTTC	CARSPGSYEQYF
TRBD1	TRBJ1-2	TRBV15	NA	TGTGCCACCAGCACCGGACAGGGGTGGGAGGACTATGGCTACACCTTC	CATSTGQGWEDYGYTF
TRBD1	TRBJ1-2	TRBV28	many	TGTGCCAGCAGTCATACAGGGGGCCCCGCGAATGGCTACACCTTC	CASSHTGGPANGYTF
TRBD2	TRBJ2-3	TRBV2	NA	TGTGCCAGCAAGCGGGAGAACCCAGATACGCAGTATTTT	CASKRENPDTQYF
TRBD2	TRBJ2-7	TRBV6-2/TRBV6-3	NA	TGTGCCAGCAGTCAAGGACTAGTGCGGGAGCAGTACTTC	CASSQGLVREQYF
TRBD2	TRBJ2-7	TRBV19	NA	TGTGCCAGTAGTACGGCGGGGGGACTAGCGGCCTACGAGCAGTACTTC	CASSTAGGLAAYEQYF
NA	TRBJ2-7	TRBV24-1	many	TGTGCCACCAGTGATTCAGGGGACGAGCAGTACTTC	CATSDSGDEQYF
NA	TRBJ1-2	TRBV20-1	few	TGCAGTGCTAGGCCCGGATTACTAGGCTATGGCTACACCTTC	CSARPGLLGYGYTF
TRBD1	TRBJ2-1	TRBV28	many	TGTGCCAGCAGTAGCGGACAGGGGGCATGGCAGTTCTTC	CASSSGQGAWQFF
NA	TRBJ1-2	TRBV28	many	TGTGCCAGCAGTTTATCGCACAAGTATGGCTACACCTTC	CASSLSHKYGYTF
TRBD1	TRBJ2-5	TRBV7-2	many	TGTGCCAGCAGCTGGGACAGAAAAGAGACCCAGTACTTC	CASSWDRKETQYF
NA	TRBJ1-1	TRBV10-3	NA	TGTGCCATCAGTGAATCCCTTGGAGCAGCTTTCTTT	CAISESLGAAFF
TRBD1	TRBJ1-5	TRBV7-8	many	TGTGCCAGCAGCTGGGGACAGGGGGTCGGTCAGCCCCAGCATTTT	CASSWGQGVGQPQHF
NA	TRBJ2-3	TRBV7-8	many	TGTGCCAGCAGCTTATCGGGAATTAGAGGGGATACGCAGTATTTT	CASSLSGIRGDTQYF
NA	TRBJ1-1	TRBV11-2	many	TGTGCCAGCAGCTTAGAAAATCGCTTAGGGGGCACTGAAGCTTTCTTT	CASSLENRLGGTEAFF
NA	TRBJ2-5	TRBV7-2	many	TGTGCCAGCAGCTTAAGGGGGTTTAGTAAAGAGACCCAGTACTTC	CASSLRGFSKETQYF
NA	TRBJ2-5	TRBV12-3/TRBV12-4	many	TGTGCCACCCTCCAAGACGGCGGTAACCAAGAGACCCAGTACTTC	CATLQDGGNQETQYF
NA	TRBJ1-1	TRBV12-3/TRBV12-4	NA	TGTACCAGCAGTTTGGGGGTCTCGGGCACTGAAGCTTTCTTT	CTSSLGVSGTEAFF
NA	TRBJ2-2	TRBV7-2	many	TGTGCCAGCAGCTTAGGGGGCCCGAGGCTAGGCACCGGGGAGCTGTTTTTT	CASSLGGPRLGTGELFF
TRBD2	TRBJ2-1	TRBV11-2	many	TGTGCCAGCAGTCCAAGGACTAGCGGGGCTTACAATGAGCAGTTCTTC	CASSPRTSGAYNEQFF
NA	TRBJ1-1	TRBV7-8	many	TGTGCCAGCAGCTTAGTGCTGACTGAAGCTTTCTTT	CASSLVLTEAFF
TRBD2	TRBJ2-2	TRBV24-1	many	TGTGCCACCAGTGATTTGTCAAGTGACAGCGGGAGGGCCTACGGGGAGCTGTTTTTT	CATSDLSSDSGRAYGELFF
NA	TRBJ2-5	TRBV9	NA	TGTGCCAGCAGCGCATCTCACAGCCCGCAAGAGACCCAGTACTTC	CASSASHSPQETQYF
NA	TRBJ1-2	TRBV7-2	many	TGTGCCAGCAGCTTGGACTTCCGCTATGGCTACACCTTC	CASSLDFRYGYTF
NA	TRBJ1-1	TRBV29-1	few	TGCAGCGTTGGGACAGTCTCGAACACTGAAGCTTTCTTT	CSVGTVSNTEAFF
TRBD1	TRBJ1-2	TRBV20-1	NA	TGCAGTGCTATTGATCCAGACAGGGGGTACGGCTACACCTTC	CSAIDPDRGYGYTF
TRBD2	TRBJ2-2	TRBV3-1	NA	TGTGCCAGCAGCTCGACTAGCCCGGGACGATACATCGGGGAGCTGTTTTTT	CASSSTSPGRYIGELFF
TRBD2	TRBJ2-7	TRBV7-2	NA	TGTACCAGCAGCTACAGGACTAGCGGGTCCTACGAGCAGTACTTC	CTSSYRTSGSYEQYF
TRBD1	TRBJ1-5	TRBV7-6	many	TGTGCCAGCAGACCACAGGGGAGGGGACAGCCCCAGCATTTT	CASRPQGRGQPQHF
NA	TRBJ1-1	TRBV6-1	NA	TGTGCCAGCAGTAGCACCCAGGGACCCACTGAAGCTTTCTTT	CASSSTQGPTEAFF
NA	TRBJ2-5	TRBV5-1	NA	TGCGCCAGCAGCTCGGCCAAGATCAGCCCACGCGGGGAGACCCAGTACTTC	CASSSAKISPRGETQYF
NA	TRBJ2-7	TRBV28	many	TGTGCCAGCAGTTTAGAAAACAGGGTCCACGAGCAGTACTTC	CASSLENRVHEQYF
NA	TRBJ1-2	TRBV4-1	many	TGCGCCAGCAGCCAAGAAGTACGGGGGGCGAGTCGAAATAACTATGGCTACACCTTC	CASSQEVRGASRNNYGYTF
TRBD2	TRBJ2-1	TRBV7-2	many	TGTGCCAGCAGCCCGACTAGCGGCTACAATGAGCAGTTCTTC	CASSPTSGYNEQFF
TRBD2	TRBJ2-7	TRBV11-2	few	TGTGCCAGCAGCACAACTAGCGTAGTCTCCTACGAGCAGTACTTC	CASSTTSVVSYEQYF
TRBD1	TRBJ2-7	TRBV7-2	many	TGTGCCAGCAGCTCCTACAGGGGGTACGAGCAGTACTTC	CASSSYRGYEQYF
NA	TRBJ1-2	TRBV19	few	TGTGCCACCCTCCCCAGGGTAGGCGACTATGGCTACACCTTC	CATLPRVGDYGYTF
NA	TRBJ1-1	TRBV7-2	many	TGTGCCAGCAGCTTTAGCGCGGGTTGGGGGGGGAACACTGAAGCTTTCTTT	CASSFSAGWGGNTEAFF
NA	TRBJ2-7	TRBV28	few	TGTGCCAGCAGTCAAGGGCTGCCCTACGAGCAGTACTTC	CASSQGLPYEQYF
NA	TRBJ1-5	TRBV28	many	TGTGCCAGCAAAAGGGATTGGGATAGCAATCAGCCCCAGCATTTT	CASKRDWDSNQPQHF
NA	TRBJ2-1	TRBV7-2	many	TGTGCCAGCAGGATACAGGGTCCTTCCTACAATGAGCAGTTCTTC	CASRIQGPSYNEQFF
NA	TRBJ1-5	TRBV28	many	TGTGCCAGCAGTTTAGCAGGGACATCGAGTCAGCCCCAGCATTTT	CASSLAGTSSQPQHF
NA	TRBJ2-1	TRBV30	few	TGTGCCTGGAGTGTAAGGGGGACACTCGACAATGAGCAGTTCTTC	CAWSVRGTLDNEQFF
NA	TRBJ1-4	TRBV28	NA	TGTGCCAGCAGTTCAACCGCCGGGGGGTGGAGGTCAACTAATGAAAAACTGTTTTTT	CASSSTAGGWRSTNEKLFF
TRBD1	TRBJ2-1	TRBV28	few	TGTGCCAGCAGTCCTCCGGGACAGCATATTAGCTCCTACAATGAGCAGTTCTTC	CASSPPGQHISSYNEQFF
NA	TRBJ1-1	TRBV7-8	NA	TGTGCCAGCAGCTTAGCGCTGTATAGTAACACTGAAGCTTTCTTT	CASSLALYSNTEAFF
NA	TRBJ1-2	TRBV18	few	TGTGCCAGCTCACCGGTCAGCATAAACTATGGCTACACCTTC	CASSPVSINYGYTF
NA	TRBJ1-2	TRBV4-3	few	TGCGCCAGCAGCCAAGATATGAACAGGGCGGTAGGTGGCTACACCTTC	CASSQDMNRAVGGYTF
NA	TRBJ1-2	TRBV6-1	few	TGTGCCAGCAGTGAAGGAACAGGCTATGGCTACACCTTC	CASSEGTGYGYTF
TRBD1	TRBJ2-7	TRBV7-2	NA	TGTGCCAGCAGCGCCACTCCAGCGGGACAGGGAATTGTAGCGCAGTACTTC	CASSATPAGQGIVAQYF
NA	TRBJ1-1	TRBV12-3/TRBV12-4	many	TGTGCCAGCAGTTTTCGGGGGACAATGAACACTGAAGCTTTCTTT	CASSFRGTMNTEAFF
NA	TRBJ1-1	TRBV7-9	many	TGTGCCAGCAGCTTAACAGGGAGCAGCACTGAAGCTTTCTTT	CASSLTGSSTEAFF
NA	TRBJ1-1	TRBV6-2/TRBV6-3	NA	TGTGCCAGTCGCGACGGGGCCAGGGCCGCTTTCTTT	CASRDGARAAFF
NA	TRBJ2-1	TRBV20-1	few	TGCAGTGCTAGAGGGGGGGCCCCCAACAATGAGCAGTTCTTC	CSARGGAPNNEQFF
TRBD1	TRBJ1-5	TRBV6-1	many	TGTGCCAGCAGTCAAGACAGGGGCAATCAGCCCCAGCATTTT	CASSQDRGNQPQHF
TRBD1	TRBJ1-2	TRBV28	NA	TGTGCCAGCAGTCGAAGGACAGGGCCTAACTATGGCTACACCTTC	CASSRRTGPNYGYTF
NA	TRBJ1-2	TRBV12-3/TRBV12-4	many	TGTGCCAGCAGTCCGCAGAGGATTCCATCAGGGGACTATGGCTACACCTTC	CASSPQRIPSGDYGYTF